Sequencing of this T cell receptor beta chain was carried out in a study of blood T cell repertoires in COVID-19. The wider study: T cells, B-cell-depleted T cells, or PBMCs provided the cDNA or gDNA that served as material.

CDR1 is SGDLS, CDR2 YYNGEE, per germline. The V and J ends lost 0 bases and 10 bases respectively, with 14 bases between them. CDR3 length equals 14 residues. As processed by the authors: Scientists estimated how many nucleated cells there were by amplifying reference gene primers. Clones were read by immunoSEQ multiplex PCR, and TCRdb kept only the in-frame ones, dropping some. V, J and clone size reflect that table, while D and trimming were determined from the DNA. The repertoire holds more than 300,000 clones, with more than 70% as singletons. The sample consisted of peripheral blood. The receptor was isolated from a woman in her fifties or sixties with acute or convalescent COVID-19. The chain uses TRBV9 and TRBJ2-1; D perhaps matches TRBD1 (6 bases). CDR3 DNA sequence: TGTGCCAGCAGCGTAGGGGGGCGGTGGGAGGAGCAGTTCTTC. Translation gives CASSVGGRWEEQFF.